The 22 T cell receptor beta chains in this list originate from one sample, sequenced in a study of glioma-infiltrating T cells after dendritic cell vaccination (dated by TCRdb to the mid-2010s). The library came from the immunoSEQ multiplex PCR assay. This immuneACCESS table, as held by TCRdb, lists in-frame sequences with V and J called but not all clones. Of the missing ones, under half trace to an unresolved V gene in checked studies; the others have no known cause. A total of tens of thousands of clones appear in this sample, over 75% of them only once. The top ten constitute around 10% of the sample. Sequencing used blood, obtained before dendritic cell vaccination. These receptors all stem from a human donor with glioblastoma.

The CDR3 sequence is CASSEAATKGLAGERGEQFF. CDR3 nucleotides: TGTGCCAGCAGTGAAGCGGCTACCAAAGGACTAGCGGGAGAACGAGGTGAGCAGTTCTTC. V gene TRBV2 combines with J gene TRBJ2-1; 13 bases agree with TRBD2. The CDR3 consists of 20 residues. Germline CDR1 reads SNHLY; CDR2 reads FYNNEI. Trimming cost V 0 bases and J 9 bases; bases outside gene matches: 17.

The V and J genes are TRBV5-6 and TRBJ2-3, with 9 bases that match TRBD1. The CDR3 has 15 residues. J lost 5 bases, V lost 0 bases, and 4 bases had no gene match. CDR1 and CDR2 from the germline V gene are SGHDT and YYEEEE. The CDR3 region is CASSLAGQGGDTQYF. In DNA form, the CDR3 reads TGTGCCAGCAGCTTGGCGGGACAGGGAGGAGATACGCAGTATTTT.

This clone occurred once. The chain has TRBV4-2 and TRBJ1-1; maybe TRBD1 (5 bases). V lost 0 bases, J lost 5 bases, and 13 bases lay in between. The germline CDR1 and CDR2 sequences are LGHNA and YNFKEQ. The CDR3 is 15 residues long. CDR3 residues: CASSQDNGGRTEAFF. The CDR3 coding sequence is TGTGCCAGCAGCCAAGATAACGGGGGGAGGACTGAAGCTTTCTTT.

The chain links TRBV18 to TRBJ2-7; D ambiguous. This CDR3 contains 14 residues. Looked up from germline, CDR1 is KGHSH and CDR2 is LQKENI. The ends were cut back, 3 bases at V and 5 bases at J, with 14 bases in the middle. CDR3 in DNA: TGTGCCAGCTCACCGAGCCAGGATGGGCACGAGCAGTACTTC. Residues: CASSPSQDGHEQYF.

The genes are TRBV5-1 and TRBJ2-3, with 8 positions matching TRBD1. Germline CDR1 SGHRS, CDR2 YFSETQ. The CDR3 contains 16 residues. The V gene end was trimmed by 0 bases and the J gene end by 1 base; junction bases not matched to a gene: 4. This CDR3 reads CASSLGLQGGTDTQYF. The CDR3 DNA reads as TGCGCCAGCAGCTTGGGGCTACAGGGGGGCACAGATACGCAGTATTTT.

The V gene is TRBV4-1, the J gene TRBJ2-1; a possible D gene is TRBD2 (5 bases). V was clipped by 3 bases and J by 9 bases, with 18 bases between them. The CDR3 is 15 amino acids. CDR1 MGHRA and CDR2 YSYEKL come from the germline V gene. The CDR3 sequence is CASSHFLWRSVEQFF. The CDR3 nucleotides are TGCGCCAGCAGCCATTTCCTGTGGAGGTCAGTTGAGCAGTTCTTC.

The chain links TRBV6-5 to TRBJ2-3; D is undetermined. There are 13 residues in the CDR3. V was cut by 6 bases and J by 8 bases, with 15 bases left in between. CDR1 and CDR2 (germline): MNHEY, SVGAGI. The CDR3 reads CASRVSTLGTQYF. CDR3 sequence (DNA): TGTGCCAGCAGGGTATCTACTCTCGGTACGCAGTATTTT.

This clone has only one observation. The CDR3 sequence: CASRYPGGSGELFF. The CDR3 region has the DNA TGTGCCAGCAGGTACCCTGGAGGAAGCGGGGAGCTGTTTTTT. The V gene is TRBV6-5, the J gene TRBJ2-2, with D possibly matching TRBD2 (5 bases). Trimming took 6 bases from V and 7 from J, leaving 15 bases between them. Germline V lookup: CDR1 MNHEY, CDR2 SVGAGI. The CDR3 contains 14 residues.

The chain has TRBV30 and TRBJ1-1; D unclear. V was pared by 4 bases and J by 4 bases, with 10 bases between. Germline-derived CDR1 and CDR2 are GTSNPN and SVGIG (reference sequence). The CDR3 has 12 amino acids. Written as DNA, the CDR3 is TGTGCCTGGACTCTGTACGGCACTGAAGCTTTCTTT. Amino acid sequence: CAWTLYGTEAFF.

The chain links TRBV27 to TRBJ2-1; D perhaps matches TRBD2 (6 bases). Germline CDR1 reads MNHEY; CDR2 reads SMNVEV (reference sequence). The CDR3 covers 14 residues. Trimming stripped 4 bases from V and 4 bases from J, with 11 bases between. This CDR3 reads CASSSGGNYNEQFF. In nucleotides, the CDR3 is TGTGCCAGCAGTTCTGGCGGGAATTACAATGAGCAGTTCTTC.

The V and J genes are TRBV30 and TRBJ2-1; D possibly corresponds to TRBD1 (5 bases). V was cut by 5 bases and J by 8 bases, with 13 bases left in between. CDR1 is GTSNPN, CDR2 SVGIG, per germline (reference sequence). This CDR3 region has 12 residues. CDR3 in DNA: TGTGCCTGGGCAGCCCAGGGATATGAGCAGTTCTTC. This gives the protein CAWAAQGYEQFF.

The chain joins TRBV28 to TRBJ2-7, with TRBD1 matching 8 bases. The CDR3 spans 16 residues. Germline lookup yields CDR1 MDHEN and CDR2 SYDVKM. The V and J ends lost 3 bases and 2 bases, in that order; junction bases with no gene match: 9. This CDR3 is CASSFKPGQATYEQYF. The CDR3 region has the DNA TGTGCCAGCAGTTTCAAACCGGGACAGGCCACCTACGAGCAGTACTTC.

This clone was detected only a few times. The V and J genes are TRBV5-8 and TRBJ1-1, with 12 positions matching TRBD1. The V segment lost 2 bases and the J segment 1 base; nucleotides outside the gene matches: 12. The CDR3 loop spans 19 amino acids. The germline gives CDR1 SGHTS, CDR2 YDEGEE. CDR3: CASSLGTGGAIWGNTEAFF. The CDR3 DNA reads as TGTGCCAGCAGCTTAGGGACAGGGGGCGCGATTTGGGGGAACACTGAAGCTTTCTTT.

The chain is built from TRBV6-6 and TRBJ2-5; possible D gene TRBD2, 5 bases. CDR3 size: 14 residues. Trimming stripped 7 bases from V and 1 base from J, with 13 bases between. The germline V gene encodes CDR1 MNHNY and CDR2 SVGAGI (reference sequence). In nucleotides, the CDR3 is TGTGCCAGCATGGGATCGGGGATCCAAGAGACCCAGTACTTC. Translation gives CASMGSGIQETQYF.

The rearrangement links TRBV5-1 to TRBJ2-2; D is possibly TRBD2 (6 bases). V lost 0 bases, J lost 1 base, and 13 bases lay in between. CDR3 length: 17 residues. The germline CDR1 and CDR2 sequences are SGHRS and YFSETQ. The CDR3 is CASSLAGGLMNTGELFF. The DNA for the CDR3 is TGCGCCAGCAGCTTGGCCGGGGGACTGATGAACACCGGGGAGCTGTTTTTT. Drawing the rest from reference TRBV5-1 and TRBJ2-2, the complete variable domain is KAGVTQTPRYLIKTRGQQVTLSCSPISGHRSVSWYQQTPGQGLQFLFEYFSETQRNKGNFPGRFSGRQFSNSRSEMNVSTLELGDSALYLCASSLAGGLMNTGELFFGEGSRLTVL.

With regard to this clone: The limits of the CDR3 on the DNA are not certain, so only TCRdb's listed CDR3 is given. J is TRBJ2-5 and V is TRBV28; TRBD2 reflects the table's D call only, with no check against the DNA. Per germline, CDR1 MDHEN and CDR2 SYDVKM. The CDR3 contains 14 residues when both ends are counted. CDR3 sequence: CASSTSGGGETQYF.

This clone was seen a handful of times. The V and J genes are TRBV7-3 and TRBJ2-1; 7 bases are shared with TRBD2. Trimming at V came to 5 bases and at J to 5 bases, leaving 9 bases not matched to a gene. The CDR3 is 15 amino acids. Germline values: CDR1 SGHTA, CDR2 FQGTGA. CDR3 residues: CASSEEIAGNNEQFF. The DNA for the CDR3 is TGTGCCAGCAGCGAAGAAATAGCGGGTAACAATGAGCAGTTCTTC.

CDR3 loop: CASSGRVHGLANEKLFF. CDR3 bases: TGTGCCAGCAGCGGGAGGGTCCACGGCTTAGCTAATGAAAAACTGTTTTTT. The chain carries TRBV9 and TRBJ1-4; D is undetermined. The CDR3 is 17 residues long. The V gene lost 3 bases and the J gene lost 3 bases, with 18 bases spanning the gap. Germline CDR1 and CDR2: SGDLS and YYNGEE.

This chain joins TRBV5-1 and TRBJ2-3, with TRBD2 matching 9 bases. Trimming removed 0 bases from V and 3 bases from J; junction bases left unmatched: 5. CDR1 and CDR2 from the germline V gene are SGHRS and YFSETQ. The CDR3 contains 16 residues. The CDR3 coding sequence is TGCGCCAGCAGCTTGGAGGGAGCGGGGGGTACAGATACGCAGTATTTT. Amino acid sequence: CASSLEGAGGTDTQYF.

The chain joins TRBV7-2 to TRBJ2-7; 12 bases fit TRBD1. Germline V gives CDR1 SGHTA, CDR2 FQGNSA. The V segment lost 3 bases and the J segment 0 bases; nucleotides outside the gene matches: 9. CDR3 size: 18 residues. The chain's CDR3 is CASSLPGQGALSSYEQYF. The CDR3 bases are TGTGCCAGCAGCTTGCCGGGACAGGGGGCCCTTAGCTCCTACGAGCAGTACTTC.

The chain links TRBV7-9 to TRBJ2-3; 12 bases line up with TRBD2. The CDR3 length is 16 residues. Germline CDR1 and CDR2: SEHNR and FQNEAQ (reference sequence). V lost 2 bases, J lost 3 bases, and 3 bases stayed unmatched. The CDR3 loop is CASSLLAGGATDTQYF. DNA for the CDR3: TGTGCCAGCAGCTTACTAGCGGGGGGGGCGACAGATACGCAGTATTTT.

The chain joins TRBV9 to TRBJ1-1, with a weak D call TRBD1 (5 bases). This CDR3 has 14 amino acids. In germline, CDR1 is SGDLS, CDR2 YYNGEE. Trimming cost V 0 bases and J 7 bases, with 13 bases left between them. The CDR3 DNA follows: TGTGCCAGCAGCGTAGGTCCGGACATAAATGAAGCTTTCTTT. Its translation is CASSVGPDINEAFF.